Sequencing of this TCR beta chain was carried out in a study of blood T cell repertoires in COVID-19. Study at large: Italy, Spain and the United States were the sources of the convalescent and acute COVID-19 samples. Nucleic acid was either cDNA or gDNA, and it came from T cells, B-cell-depleted T cells, or PBMCs.

Authors' processing steps: Researchers report that nucleated cell counts were estimated from reference gene primer amplification. Using immunoSEQ multiplex PCR, the repertoire was profiled, and TCRdb retains in-frame clones only, with some absent. For V, J and clone size, that table is used; D and trimming come from the DNA. This sample has 25,000 to 35,000 clones, with roughly 88% found just once. Germline trimming cut 5 bases from V and 6 bases from J; bases unmatched to any gene: 11. This CDR3 has 15 residues. Germline V lookup: CDR1 MDHEN, CDR2 SYDVKM. Input material: peripheral blood. The chain uses TRBV28 and TRBJ1-1, with 8 bases identical to TRBD1. The sequence came from a human donor in a cohort sampled during active COVID-19. CDR3 DNA: TGTGCCAGCAGTCGCCCAGGGGGCGCGGGCCCTGAAGCTTTCTTT. Residues: CASSRPGGAGPEAFF.